This T cell receptor beta chain was obtained from a study of OX40 agonist ivuxolimab in advanced cancers. Study background: Dose-escalation subjects each had hepatocellular carcinoma, melanoma, renal cell or head and neck cancer. General study points: In the expanded peripheral T cells, antigen specificity was never determined.

V was cut by 0 bases and J by 1 base, with 7 bases left in between. The CDR3 loop spans 15 amino acids. CDR1 is LNHDA and CDR2 is SQIVND in the germline V gene (reference sequence). Clones were read by immunoSEQ multiplex PCR, and TCRdb kept only the in-frame ones, dropping some. The table records 90,000 to 100,000 clones, nearly 90% of them present only once. Comment on this clone: Antigen unknown.

The V and J genes are TRBV19 and TRBJ1-3, with no clear D. This receptor was identified in an adult with an advanced solid tumor such as melanoma, head and neck, liver or kidney cancer. The material was CD4+ or CD8+ T cells sorted from blood, obtained in a trial of the OX40 agonist ivuxolimab. The CDR3 loop is CASSIEGISGNTIYF. For the CDR3, the DNA is TGTGCCAGTAGTATAGAAGGGATTTCTGGAAACACCATATATTTT.